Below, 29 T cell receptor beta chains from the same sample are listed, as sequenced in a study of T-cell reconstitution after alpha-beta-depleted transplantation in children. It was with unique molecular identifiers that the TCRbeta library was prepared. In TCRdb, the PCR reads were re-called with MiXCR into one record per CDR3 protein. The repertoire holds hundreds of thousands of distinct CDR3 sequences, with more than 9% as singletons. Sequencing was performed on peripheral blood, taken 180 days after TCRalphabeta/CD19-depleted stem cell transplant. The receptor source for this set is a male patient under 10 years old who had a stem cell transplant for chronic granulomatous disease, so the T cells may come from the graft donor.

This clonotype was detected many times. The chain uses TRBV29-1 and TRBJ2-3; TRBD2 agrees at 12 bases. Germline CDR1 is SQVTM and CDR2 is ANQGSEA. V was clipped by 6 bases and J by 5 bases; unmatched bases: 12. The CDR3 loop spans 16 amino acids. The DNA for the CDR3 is TGCAGCGTCATACTGCTAGCGGGAGGGCCGCAAGATACGCAGTATTTT. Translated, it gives CSVILLAGGPQDTQYF.

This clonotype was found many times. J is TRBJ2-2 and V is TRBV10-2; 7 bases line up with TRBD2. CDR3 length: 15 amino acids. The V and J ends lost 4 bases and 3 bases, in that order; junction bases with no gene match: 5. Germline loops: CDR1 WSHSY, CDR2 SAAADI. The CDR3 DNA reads TGCGCCAGCAGTGGGTGGGGGGGGTACACCGGGGAGCTGTTTTTT. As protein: CASSGWGGYTGELFF.

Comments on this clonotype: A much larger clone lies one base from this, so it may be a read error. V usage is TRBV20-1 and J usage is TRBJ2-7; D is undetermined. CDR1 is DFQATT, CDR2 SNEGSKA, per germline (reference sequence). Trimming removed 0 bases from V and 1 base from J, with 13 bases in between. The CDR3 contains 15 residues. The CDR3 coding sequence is TGCAGTGCTAGAGATCCAAGGGTCGTTTCCTACGAGCAGTACTTC. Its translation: CSARDPRVVSYEQYF.

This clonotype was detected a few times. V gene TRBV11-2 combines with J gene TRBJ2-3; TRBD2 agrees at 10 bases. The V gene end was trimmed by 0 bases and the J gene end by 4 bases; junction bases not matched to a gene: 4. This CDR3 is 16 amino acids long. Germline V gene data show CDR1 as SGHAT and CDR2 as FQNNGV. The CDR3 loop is CASSLDPAGGPDTQYF. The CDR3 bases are TGTGCCAGCAGCTTAGATCCAGCGGGGGGGCCAGATACGCAGTATTTT.

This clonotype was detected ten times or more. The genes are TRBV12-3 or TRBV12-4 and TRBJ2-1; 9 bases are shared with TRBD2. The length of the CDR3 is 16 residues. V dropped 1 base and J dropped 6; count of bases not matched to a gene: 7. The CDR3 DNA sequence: TGTGCCAGCAGTTTAGGGGGCGGGGGGGCCCTCAATGAGCAGTTCTTC. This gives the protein CASSLGGGGALNEQFF.

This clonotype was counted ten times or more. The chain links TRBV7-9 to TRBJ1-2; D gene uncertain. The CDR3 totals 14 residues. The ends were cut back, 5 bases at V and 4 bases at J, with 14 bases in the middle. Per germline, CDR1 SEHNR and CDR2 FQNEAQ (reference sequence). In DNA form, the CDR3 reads TGTGCCAGCAGCCCTCGTGAGGGAAGCTATGGCTACACCTTC. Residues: CASSPREGSYGYTF.

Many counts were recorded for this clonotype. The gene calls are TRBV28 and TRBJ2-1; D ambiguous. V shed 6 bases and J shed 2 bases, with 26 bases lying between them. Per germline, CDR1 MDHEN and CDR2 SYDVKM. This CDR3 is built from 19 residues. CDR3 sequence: CASRITGLSTTSTYNEQFF. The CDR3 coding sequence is TGTGCCAGCAGAATAACCGGGCTTTCTACAACTTCCACCTACAATGAGCAGTTCTTC.

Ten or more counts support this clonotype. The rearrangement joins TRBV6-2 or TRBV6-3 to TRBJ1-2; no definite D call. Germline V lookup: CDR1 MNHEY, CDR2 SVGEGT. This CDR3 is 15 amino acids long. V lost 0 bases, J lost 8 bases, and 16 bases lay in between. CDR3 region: CASSYSAYNRAGYTF. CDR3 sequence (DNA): TGTGCCAGCAGTTACTCGGCGTATAACCGGGCCGGCTACACCTTC.

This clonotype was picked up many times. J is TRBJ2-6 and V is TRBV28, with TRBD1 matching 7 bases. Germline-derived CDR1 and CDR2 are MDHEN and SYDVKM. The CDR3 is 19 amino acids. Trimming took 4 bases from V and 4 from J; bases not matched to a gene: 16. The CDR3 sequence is CASSSRDSPEYSGANVLTF. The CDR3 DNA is TGTGCCAGCAGTTCCAGGGACAGTCCGGAGTACTCAGGGGCCAACGTCCTGACTTTC.

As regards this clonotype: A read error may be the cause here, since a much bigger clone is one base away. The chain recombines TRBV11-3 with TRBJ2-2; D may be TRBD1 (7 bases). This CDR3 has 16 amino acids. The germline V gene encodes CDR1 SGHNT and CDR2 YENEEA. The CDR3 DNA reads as TGTGCCAGCAGCTTAGAGTCCAGGGGGAACACCGGGGAGGTGTTTTTT. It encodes CASSLESRGNTGEVFF.

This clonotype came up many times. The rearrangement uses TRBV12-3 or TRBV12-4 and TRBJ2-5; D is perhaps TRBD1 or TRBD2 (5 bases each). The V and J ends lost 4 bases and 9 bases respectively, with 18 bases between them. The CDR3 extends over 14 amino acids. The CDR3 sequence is CASSSQWYVGAQYF. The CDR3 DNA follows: TGTGCCAGCAGTTCCCAGTGGTACGTGGGGGCCCAGTACTTC.

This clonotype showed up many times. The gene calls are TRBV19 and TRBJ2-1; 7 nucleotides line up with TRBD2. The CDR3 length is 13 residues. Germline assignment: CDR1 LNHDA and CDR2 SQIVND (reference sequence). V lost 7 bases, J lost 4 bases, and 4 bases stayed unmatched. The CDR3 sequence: CASKGLVYNEQFF. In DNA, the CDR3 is TGTGCCAGTAAAGGACTAGTTTACAATGAGCAGTTCTTC.

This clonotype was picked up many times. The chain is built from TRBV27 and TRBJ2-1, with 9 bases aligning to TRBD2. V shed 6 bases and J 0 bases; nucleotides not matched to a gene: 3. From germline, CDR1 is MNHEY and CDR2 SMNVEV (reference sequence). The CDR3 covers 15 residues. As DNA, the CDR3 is TGTGCCAGCAGCGGGACTAGCCTCTCCTACAATGAGCAGTTCTTC. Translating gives CASSGTSLSYNEQFF.

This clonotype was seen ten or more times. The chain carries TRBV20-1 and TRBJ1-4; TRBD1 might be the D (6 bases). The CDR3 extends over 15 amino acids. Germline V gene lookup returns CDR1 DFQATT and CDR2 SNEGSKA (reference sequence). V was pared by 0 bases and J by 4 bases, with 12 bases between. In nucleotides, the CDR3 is TGCAGTGCTAGAGATATACAGGGATTTAATGAAAAACTGTTTTTT. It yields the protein CSARDIQGFNEKLFF.

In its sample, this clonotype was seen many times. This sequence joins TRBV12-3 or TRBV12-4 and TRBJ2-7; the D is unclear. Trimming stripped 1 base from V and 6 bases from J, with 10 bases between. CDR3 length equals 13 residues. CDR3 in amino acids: CASSLVMGFEQYF. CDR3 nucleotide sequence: TGTGCCAGCAGTTTAGTGATGGGGTTCGAGCAGTACTTC.

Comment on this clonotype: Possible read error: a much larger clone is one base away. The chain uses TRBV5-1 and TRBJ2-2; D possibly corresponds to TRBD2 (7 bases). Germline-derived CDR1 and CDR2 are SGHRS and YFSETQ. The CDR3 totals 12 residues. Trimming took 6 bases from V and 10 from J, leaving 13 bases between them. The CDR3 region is CASNGGPVELFF. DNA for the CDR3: TGCGCCAGCAACGGGGGGCCCGTGGAGCTGTTTTTT.

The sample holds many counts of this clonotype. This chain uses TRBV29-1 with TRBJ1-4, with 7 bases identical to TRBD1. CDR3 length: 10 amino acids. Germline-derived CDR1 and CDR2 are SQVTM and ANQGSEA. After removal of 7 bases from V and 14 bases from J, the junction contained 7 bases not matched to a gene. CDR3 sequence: CSALGQALFF. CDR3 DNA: TGCAGCGCCCTAGGACAGGCCCTGTTTTTT.

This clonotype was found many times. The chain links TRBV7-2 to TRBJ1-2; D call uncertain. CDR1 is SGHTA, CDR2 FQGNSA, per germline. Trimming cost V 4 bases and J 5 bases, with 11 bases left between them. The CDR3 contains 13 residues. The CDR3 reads CASSSTPNYGYTF. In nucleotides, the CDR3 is TGTGCCAGCAGCTCGACTCCGAATTATGGCTACACCTTC.

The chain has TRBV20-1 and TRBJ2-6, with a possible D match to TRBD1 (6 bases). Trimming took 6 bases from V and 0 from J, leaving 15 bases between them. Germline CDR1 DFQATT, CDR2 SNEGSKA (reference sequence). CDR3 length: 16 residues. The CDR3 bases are TGCAGTGCCGCGGCAGGGGCCAGCTCTGGGGCCAACGTCCTGACTTTC. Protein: CSAAAGASSGANVLTF.

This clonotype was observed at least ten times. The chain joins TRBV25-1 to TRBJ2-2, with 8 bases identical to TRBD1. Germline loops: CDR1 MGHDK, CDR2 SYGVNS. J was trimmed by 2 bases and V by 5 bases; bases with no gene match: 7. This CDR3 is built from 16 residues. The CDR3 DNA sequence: TGTGCCAGCAGTCCCCGGACAGGGATTAACACCGGGGAGCTGTTTTTT. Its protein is CASSPRTGINTGELFF.

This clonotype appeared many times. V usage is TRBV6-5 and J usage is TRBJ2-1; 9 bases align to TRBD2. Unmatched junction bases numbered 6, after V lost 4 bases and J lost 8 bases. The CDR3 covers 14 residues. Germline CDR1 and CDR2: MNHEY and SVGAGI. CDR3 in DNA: TGTGCCAGCAGTTGGCGGGGGGGCGTGGATGAGCAGTTCTTC. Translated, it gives CASSWRGGVDEQFF.

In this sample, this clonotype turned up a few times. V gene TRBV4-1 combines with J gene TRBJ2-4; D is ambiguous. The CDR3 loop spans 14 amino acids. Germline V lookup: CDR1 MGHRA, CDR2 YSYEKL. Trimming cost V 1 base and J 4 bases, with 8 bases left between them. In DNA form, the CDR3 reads TGCGCCAGCAGCCAAGCCAGCGCGAAAAACATTCAGTACTTC. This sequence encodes CASSQASAKNIQYF.

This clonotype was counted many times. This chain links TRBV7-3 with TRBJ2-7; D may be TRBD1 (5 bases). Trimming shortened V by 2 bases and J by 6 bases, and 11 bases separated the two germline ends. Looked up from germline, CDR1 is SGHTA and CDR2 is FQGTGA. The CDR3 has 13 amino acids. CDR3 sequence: CASSLSGAREQYF. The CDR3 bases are TGTGCCAGCAGCTTATCTGGGGCCCGCGAGCAGTACTTC.

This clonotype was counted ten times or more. The chain's CDR3 is CASSFLSDSNSNTGELFF. In nucleotides, the CDR3 is TGTGCCAGCAGTTTCCTCTCGGACTCGAATTCGAACACCGGGGAGCTGTTTTTT. V is TRBV27 and J is TRBJ2-2; the D gene is possibly TRBD2 (5 bases). The CDR3 is 18 amino acids. The germline V and J ends were trimmed by 3 bases and 0 bases, with 17 bases remaining between them. Germline V lookup: CDR1 MNHEY, CDR2 SMNVEV (reference sequence).

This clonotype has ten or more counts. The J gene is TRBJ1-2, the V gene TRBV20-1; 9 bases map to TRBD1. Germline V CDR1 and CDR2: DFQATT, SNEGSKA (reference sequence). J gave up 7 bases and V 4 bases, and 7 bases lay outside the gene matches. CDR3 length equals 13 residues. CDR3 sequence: CSATGTGLGGYTF. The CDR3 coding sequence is TGCAGTGCTACCGGGACAGGGCTAGGTGGCTACACCTTC.

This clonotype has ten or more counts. The CDR3 loop reads CASSTRGVTKNIQYF. The CDR3 DNA is TGTGCCAGCAGTACCAGGGGGGTGACCAAAAACATTCAGTACTTC. The genes are TRBV28 and TRBJ2-4, with a possible D match to TRBD1 (7 bases). Germline V CDR1 and CDR2: MDHEN, SYDVKM. This CDR3 contains 15 residues. V was shortened by 5 bases and J by 2 bases, with 13 bases between the two germline ends.

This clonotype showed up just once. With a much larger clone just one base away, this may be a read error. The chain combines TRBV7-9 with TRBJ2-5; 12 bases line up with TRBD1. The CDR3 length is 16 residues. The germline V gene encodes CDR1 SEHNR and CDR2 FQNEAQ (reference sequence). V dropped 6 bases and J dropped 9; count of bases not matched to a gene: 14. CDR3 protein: CASSPGTGGVFWAQYF. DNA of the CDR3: TGTGCCAGCAGTCCCGGGACAGGGGGCGTTTTTTGGGCCCAGTACTTC.

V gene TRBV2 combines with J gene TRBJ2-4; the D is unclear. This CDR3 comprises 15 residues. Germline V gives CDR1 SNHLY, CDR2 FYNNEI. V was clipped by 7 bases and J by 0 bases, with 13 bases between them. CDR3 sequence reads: CASIRKVVAKNIQYF. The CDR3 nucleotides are TGTGCCAGCATCCGAAAGGTGGTAGCCAAAAACATTCAGTACTTC.

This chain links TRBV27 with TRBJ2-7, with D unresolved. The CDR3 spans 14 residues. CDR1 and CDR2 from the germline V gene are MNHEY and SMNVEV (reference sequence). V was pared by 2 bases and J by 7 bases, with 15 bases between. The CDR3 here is CASSLTAPLGEQYF. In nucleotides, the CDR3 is TGTGCCAGCAGTTTAACAGCCCCATTGGGTGAGCAGTACTTC.